Below, one TCR beta chain is given with its context. Antigen: not known. This specimen comes from a study of regulatory T cells in long-lasting Graves disease. Study-wide points: Persistent patients shared about 2,800 public clonotypes among themselves. Newly diagnosed patients shared fewer, at nearly 1,000. Newly diagnosed Graves' patients had higher TCR diversity than persistent ones.

The time point denotes: newly diagnosed GD, antithyroid drugs for less than 3 months. With RNA extracted from PBMCs as input, the TCR library was made. Researchers made TCR beta libraries by using iRepertoire HTBI primers and running Arm-PCR on CDR3 regions. TCRdb re-analysed the multiplex PCR reads in MiXCR, keeping a single row per CDR3 protein. Of 350,000 to 550,000 distinct CDR3 sequences in the sample, about 16% are singletons; the top ten hold 20% to 25%. The V and J ends lost 5 bases and 14 bases respectively, with 21 bases between them. The CDR3 is 14 residues long. This sample also belongs to another study, concerning T cells in Graves' hyperthyroidism and ophthalmopathy. In that study: In patients aged 18 to 65, hyperthyroidism was newly diagnosed, with duration under 2 months. Orbital computed tomography and thyroid ultrasound, together with serum TRAb and thyroxine and clinical symptoms, were used for diagnoses.

The sample was peripheral blood mononuclear cells (PBMCs), taken at new diagnosis, from a patient treated with antithyroid drugs. V is TRBV12-3 or TRBV12-4 and J is TRBJ1-4, with D possibly being TRBD1 (6 bases). The TCR comes from a woman aged 18-30 years with Graves disease. CDR3 sequence (DNA): TGTGCCAGCAGTCCAATTCAAGGGGGAGGGTTTCTGTTTTTT. Its translation: CASSPIQGGGFLFF.